This passage covers 26 T cell receptor beta chains from one sample sequenced in a study of blood T cell repertoires in COVID-19. The method was immunoSEQ multiplex PCR; TCRdb's version includes in-frame clones alone and lacks a portion of them. Of 100,000 to 150,000 clones listed, around nine tenths are singletons. Sequencing was carried out using peripheral blood. The receptors come from a woman between 45 and 60 years old with acute or convalescent COVID-19.

The chain recombines TRBV6-5 with TRBJ2-5, with D possibly TRBD2 on 5 matching bases. Trimming cost V 5 bases and J 3 bases, with 13 bases left between them. The CDR3 has 14 amino acids. CDR1 and CDR2 from the germline V gene are MNHEY and SVGAGI. CDR3 DNA sequence: TGTGCCAGCAGTCGTGGCGGGCCAAAAGAGACCCAGTACTTC. This codes for CASSRGGPKETQYF.

V usage is TRBV7-3 and J usage is TRBJ2-1; possible D gene TRBD2, 5 bases. The CDR3 is made up of 13 amino acids. CDR1 is SGHTA and CDR2 is FQGTGA in the germline V gene. Trimming removed 5 bases from V and 7 bases from J, with 12 bases in between. This CDR3 reads CASSPGKGNEQFF. In DNA, the CDR3 is TGTGCCAGCAGCCCGGGGAAAGGGAATGAGCAGTTCTTC.

The chain employs TRBV4-2 and TRBJ1-1; perhaps TRBD1 as D (5 bases). The CDR3 sequence is 16 residues long. V dropped 0 bases and J dropped 4 bases, with 15 bases sitting between them. Germline lookup yields CDR1 LGHNA and CDR2 YNFKEQ. CDR3 residues: CASSQDYGRGSTEAFF. Here the CDR3 DNA reads TGTGCCAGCAGCCAAGATTACGGGAGGGGCAGCACTGAAGCTTTCTTT.

V gene TRBV19 combines with J gene TRBJ2-1; 9 nucleotides align to TRBD1. Germline trimming cut 0 bases from V and 2 bases from J; bases unmatched to any gene: 8. The CDR3 spans 18 residues. CDR1 is LNHDA, CDR2 SQIVND, per germline (reference sequence). The CDR3 sequence is CASSIEGQGPYTYNEQFF. The DNA for the CDR3 is TGTGCCAGTAGTATAGAGGGACAGGGCCCATATACCTACAATGAGCAGTTCTTC.

The chain recombines TRBV19 with TRBJ1-4; no reliable D call. The CDR3 consists of 16 residues. Between the trimmed V and J ends, which lost 5 bases and 1 base, there was a span of 14 bases. Germline V CDR1 and CDR2: LNHDA, SQIVND (reference sequence). The DNA of the CDR3 is TGTGCCAGTAGTTCCAGGTCACGGGGAACTAATGAAAAACTGTTTTTT. Translated: CASSSRSRGTNEKLFF.

The V call is TRBV15, the J call TRBJ2-1; 7 bases map to TRBD2. Per the germline V gene, CDR1 is LNHNV and CDR2 is YYDKDF (reference sequence). The V gene end was trimmed by 4 bases and the J gene end by 3 bases; junction bases not matched to a gene: 12. The CDR3 consists of 17 residues. CDR3 in DNA: TGTGCCACCAGCACATTAAACCCGGGACTATACTACAATGAGCAGTTCTTC. This codes for CATSTLNPGLYYNEQFF.

This clone has just a few counts. The genes are TRBV19 and TRBJ2-2, with TRBD2 as a possible D gene (6 bases). V gave up 3 bases and J gave up 4 bases, with 12 bases separating them. Germline V gene lookup returns CDR1 LNHDA and CDR2 SQIVND (reference sequence). The CDR3 is 15 amino acids. The CDR3 protein is CASSILSGGTGELFF. CDR3 DNA: TGTGCCAGTAGTATTCTCTCCGGGGGCACCGGGGAGCTGTTTTTT.

This clone has just a few counts. The V call is TRBV7-2, the J call TRBJ1-1; the D gene is possibly TRBD1 (6 bases). The CDR3 consists of 17 residues. Germline V CDR1 and CDR2: SGHTA, FQGNSA. The germline V and J ends were trimmed by 3 bases and 4 bases, with 21 bases remaining between them. In nucleotides, the CDR3 is TGTGCCAGCAGCTTTGGCAGGGGTATCTCTAGGGGCACTGAAGCTTTCTTT. Protein sequence: CASSFGRGISRGTEAFF.

The chain joins TRBV18 to TRBJ1-2; tentatively, D is TRBD1 (6 bases). The CDR3 is 14 amino acids. The germline gives CDR1 KGHSH, CDR2 LQKENI. Deletions cut 5 bases from V and 4 bases from J, with 14 bases between. The CDR3 spells CASSLGQGSYGYTF. Here the CDR3 DNA reads TGTGCCAGCTCATTGGGACAAGGGTCCTATGGCTACACCTTC.

The CDR3 sequence: CASSLPPKQGAHTIYF. CDR3 nucleotide sequence: TGTGCCAGCAGCTTACCGCCCAAACAGGGTGCTCACACCATATATTTT. The chain links TRBV7-9 to TRBJ1-3; TRBD1 is a possible D gene (6 bases). Germline CDR1 SEHNR, CDR2 FQNEAQ (reference sequence). The V end was cut by 2 bases, the J end by 8 bases, with 19 bases between. The CDR3 covers 16 residues.

The chain recombines TRBV5-4 with TRBJ1-2; 8 bases are a match to TRBD1. Losses at the gene ends were 2 bases for V and 6 bases for J; bases not matched to a gene: 6. Germline V gene data show CDR1 as SGHNT and CDR2 as YYREEE (reference sequence). The CDR3 has 14 residues. Here the CDR3 reads CASSLSGTGNGYTF. CDR3 coding DNA: TGTGCCAGCAGCTTATCCGGGACAGGTAATGGCTACACCTTC.

The chain has TRBV18 and TRBJ1-3, with TRBD1 as a possible D gene (6 bases). Germline CDR1 and CDR2: KGHSH and LQKENI. This CDR3 region has 17 residues. The V end lost 3 bases, the J end lost 4 bases, and 19 bases lay between the germline ends. The CDR3 is CASSPVQGSNLGNTIYF. The CDR3 DNA reads as TGTGCCAGCTCACCCGTACAGGGTTCGAACTTGGGAAACACCATATATTTT. Variable domain in full (rest from reference TRBV18 and TRBJ1-3): NAGVMQNPRHLVRRRGQEARLRCSPMKGHSHVYWYRQLPEEGLKFMVYLQKENIIDESGMPKERFSAEFPKEGPSILRIQQVVRGDSAAYFCASSPVQGSNLGNTIYFGEGSWLTVV.

This clone was detected only once. CDR3 loop: CASSFGVSVAFF. In nucleotides, the CDR3 is TGTGCCAGCAGTTTCGGGGTTTCTGTAGCTTTCTTT. The chain links TRBV12-3 or TRBV12-4 to TRBJ1-1; D uncertain. V lost 3 bases, J lost 10 bases, and 12 bases lay in between. The CDR3 totals 12 residues.

V is TRBV6-6 and J is TRBJ2-2, with TRBD1 identical over 10 bases. CDR1 MNHNY and CDR2 SVGAGI come from the germline V gene (reference sequence). The V gene end was trimmed by 6 bases and the J gene end by 6 bases; junction bases not matched to a gene: 4. CDR3 length: 14 residues. The CDR3 reads CASRDRGRAGELFF. CDR3 DNA: TGTGCCAGCAGAGACAGGGGGCGAGCCGGGGAGCTGTTTTTT.

This sequence joins TRBV11-2 and TRBJ2-1, with 8 bases aligning to TRBD2. Trimming removed 4 bases from V and 2 bases from J; junction bases left unmatched: 7. This CDR3 is 16 amino acids long. From germline, CDR1 is SGHAT and CDR2 FQNNGV. The CDR3 nucleotides read TGTGCCAGCAGCTCAATGACTAGCGACACCTACAATGAGCAGTTCTTC. It specifies CASSSMTSDTYNEQFF.

This CDR3 is CASSYTNQPQHF. The CDR3 DNA is TGTGCCAGCAGCTATACTAATCAGCCCCAGCATTTT. V and J are TRBV27 and TRBJ1-5; unclear D gene. In germline, CDR1 is MNHEY, CDR2 SMNVEV (reference sequence). This CDR3 contains 12 residues. Trimming cost V 6 bases and J 4 bases, with 7 bases left between them.

This clone was seen once. The V call is TRBV14, the J call TRBJ2-1, with 10 bases aligning to TRBD2. This CDR3 region has 15 residues. Trimming cost V 3 bases and J 3 bases; bases outside gene matches: 2. Germline V lookup: CDR1 SGHDN, CDR2 FVKESK. CDR3 nucleotides: TGTGCCAGCAGCCAGGGACTAGCGAACTACAATGAGCAGTTCTTC. Protein: CASSQGLANYNEQFF.

The chain employs TRBV5-3 and TRBJ2-4; D gene uncertain. TRBV5-3 is flagged as an ORF with uncertain function. With 2 bases removed from V and 0 bases from J, the gap between germline ends came to 6 bases. This CDR3 comprises 14 residues. CDR3 residues: CARSFRIAKNIQYF. Here the CDR3 DNA reads TGTGCCAGAAGCTTTAGAATAGCCAAAAACATTCAGTACTTC.

The V and J genes are TRBV7-2 and TRBJ2-3; 9 bases match TRBD2. V shed 5 bases and J 2 bases; nucleotides not matched to a gene: 5. CDR1 and CDR2 (germline): SGHTA, FQGNSA. The CDR3 sequence is 15 residues long. DNA for the CDR3: TGTGCCAGCAGCGTCGAGCGGGGGGACACAGATACGCAGTATTTT. This gives the protein CASSVERGDTDTQYF.

The chain carries TRBV23-1 and TRBJ2-2, with 9 bases aligning to TRBD1. TRBV23-1 is an ORF for which the function is uncertain. The V segment lost 2 bases and the J segment 8 bases; nucleotides outside the gene matches: 24. CDR3 length: 21 residues. The CDR3 DNA is TGCGCCAGCAGTCAAGGAACAGGGGGCGAGGCTAGAATTGATCGGGGTGGGGAGCTGTTTTTT. It is translated as CASSQGTGGEARIDRGGELFF.

This chain joins TRBV11-1 and TRBJ2-3; possibly TRBD1 for D (6 bases). CDR3 length: 12 amino acids. CDR1 and CDR2 from the germline V gene are SGHAT and FQDESV (reference sequence). The V end lost 7 bases, the J end lost 5 bases, and 10 bases lay between the germline ends. CDR3 bases: TGTGCCAGCACAGGGGTTGAAGATACGCAGTATTTT. As protein: CASTGVEDTQYF. Together with reference TRBV11-1 and TRBJ2-3, the CDR3 gives the full variable domain: EAEVAQSPRYKITEKSQAVAFWCDPISGHATLYWYRQILGQGPELLVQFQDESVVDDSQLPKDRFSAERLKGVDSTLKIQPAELGDSAMYLCASTGVEDTQYFGPGTRLTVL.

V and J are TRBV5-1 and TRBJ1-2, with 8 bases aligning to TRBD1. The CDR3 loop spans 14 amino acids. Germline V gene lookup returns CDR1 SGHRS and CDR2 YFSETQ. V lost 0 bases to trimming and J lost 7 bases; unmatched junction nucleotides: 5. The CDR3, as DNA: TGCGCCAGCAGCTTGGACAGGGGGTCAGGTGGCTACACCTTC. Translating it yields CASSLDRGSGGYTF.

This chain connects TRBV15 to TRBJ2-5, with TRBD1 as a possible D gene (6 bases). Per germline, CDR1 LNHNV and CDR2 YYDKDF (reference sequence). The CDR3 loop spans 15 amino acids. V lost 1 base and J 4 bases, leaving 13 bases between the germline ends. CDR3 in amino acids: CATSRVAGERETQYF. DNA of the CDR3: TGTGCCACCAGCAGAGTCGCAGGGGAGCGAGAGACCCAGTACTTC.

V and J are TRBV30 and TRBJ2-1, with 8 bases that match TRBD2. The germline CDR1 and CDR2 sequences are GTSNPN and SVGIG (reference sequence). The CDR3 covers 12 residues. V shed 0 bases, J shed 15 bases, and the junction held 7 bases outside the gene matches. Here the CDR3 reads CAWSVSGGWRFF. CDR3 DNA sequence: TGTGCCTGGAGTGTCTCGGGGGGGTGGCGGTTCTTC.

This rearrangement joins TRBV7-2 to TRBJ1-1; D call uncertain. The CDR3 sequence is 12 residues long. Trimming stripped 6 bases from V and 1 base from J, with 6 bases between. Germline assignment: CDR1 SGHTA and CDR2 FQGNSA. This CDR3 is CASRRQNTEAFF. The CDR3 DNA reads TGTGCCAGCAGGAGACAGAACACTGAAGCTTTCTTT.

The sample holds one count of this clone. The rearrangement joins TRBV5-6 to TRBJ2-7; TRBD1 aligns across 7 bases. The junction had 2 bases not matched to a gene; V was cut back by 4 bases and J by 4 bases. The germline V gene encodes CDR1 SGHDT and CDR2 YYEEEE. The CDR3 extends over 12 amino acids. The CDR3 sequence is CASSEQGYEQYF. CDR3 DNA: TGTGCCAGCAGCGAACAGGGGTACGAGCAGTACTTC.